The 32 T cell receptor beta chains given below trace back to one sample, sequenced in a study of shared clonotypes between healthy human individuals. Profiling relied on immunoSEQ multiplex PCR, and the TCRdb table lists in-frame clones only, not all of them. The sample lists 550,000 to 850,000 clones, roughly 72% occurring once. The sample consisted of memory CD4+ T cells sorted from blood. Indicated subset: CD45RA-negative fraction. The receptor source for this set is a woman in her 30s in good health.

The rearrangement uses TRBV5-1 and TRBJ2-7; D not resolved. The CDR3 is 14 amino acids. CDR1 SGHRS and CDR2 YFSETQ come from the germline V gene. V gave up 2 bases and J gave up 5 bases, with 14 bases separating them. The chain's CDR3 is CASSFLGTAHEQYF. The CDR3 DNA reads as TGCGCCAGCAGCTTTCTAGGAACAGCACACGAGCAGTACTTC.

J is TRBJ1-2 and V is TRBV27; D uncertain. The germline CDR1 and CDR2 sequences are MNHEY and SMNVEV (reference sequence). The germline V and J ends were trimmed by 5 bases and 5 bases, with 18 bases remaining between them. The CDR3 is made up of 15 amino acids. In DNA, the CDR3 is TGTGCCAGCAGTAACGCCCCCGTCACAGCTTATGGCTACACCTTC. Its translation: CASSNAPVTAYGYTF.

The chain carries TRBV5-4 and TRBJ2-5, with 9 nucleotides matching TRBD1. The CDR3 has 14 amino acids. Germline values: CDR1 SGHNT, CDR2 YYREEE (reference sequence). Trimming cost V 3 bases and J 4 bases; bases outside gene matches: 4. CDR3 bases: TGTGCCAGCAGCTCTGGGACAGGGATAGAGACCCAGTACTTC. It specifies CASSSGTGIETQYF.

The sample holds a few counts of this clone. The chain uses TRBV5-1 and TRBJ1-2; D is possibly TRBD1 (6 bases). The CDR3 contains 17 residues. V dropped 0 bases and J dropped 0 bases, with 15 bases sitting between them. Germline-derived CDR1 and CDR2 are SGHRS and YFSETQ. CDR3 DNA: TGCGCCAGCAGCTTGGGGGCCAGGGGCCTCTCTAACTATGGCTACACCTTC. Its translation: CASSLGARGLSNYGYTF.

This clone was recorded many times. The chain joins TRBV7-2 to TRBJ2-5; 8 bases are a match to TRBD2. Germline V gives CDR1 SGHTA, CDR2 FQGNSA. V was clipped by 0 bases and J by 5 bases; unmatched bases: 2. CDR3 length equals 14 residues. CDR3 in DNA: TGTGCCAGCAGCTTAGCCCTAGCGGGCGAGACCCAGTACTTC. It encodes CASSLALAGETQYF.

The rearrangement uses TRBV18 and TRBJ1-4; 7 positions agree with TRBD1. Germline V lookup: CDR1 KGHSH, CDR2 LQKENI. The junction had 8 bases not matched to a gene; V was cut back by 6 bases and J by 7 bases. The CDR3 is 14 amino acids. The CDR3 here is CASSRTGVTEKLFF. CDR3 coding DNA: TGTGCCAGCTCCCGAACAGGGGTAACTGAAAAACTGTTTTTT.

This chain links TRBV28 with TRBJ2-3; D unclear. The germline gives CDR1 MDHEN, CDR2 SYDVKM. Between the trimmed V and J ends, which lost 8 bases and 3 bases, there was a span of 9 bases. The CDR3 is 12 amino acids. The CDR3 protein is CASALLTDTQYF. As DNA, the CDR3 is TGTGCCAGCGCCTTGTTGACAGATACGCAGTATTTT.

This clone was picked up one time. The chain is built from TRBV27 and TRBJ1-1; maybe TRBD1 (5 bases). CDR1 and CDR2 from the germline V gene are MNHEY and SMNVEV (reference sequence). The ends were cut back, 3 bases at V and 3 bases at J, with 17 bases in the middle. CDR3 length: 16 amino acids. The CDR3 DNA reads as TGTGCCAGCAGTTTGCGGGCACCCAGAGGGGACACTGAAGCTTTCTTT. This sequence encodes CASSLRAPRGDTEAFF.

This clone was found a few times. Other DNA sequences from this sample encode an identical CDR3 as well. The chain uses TRBV6-5 and TRBJ1-1; no definite D call. V was shortened by 1 base and J by 2 bases, with 5 bases between the two germline ends. CDR1 and CDR2 from the germline V gene are MNHEY and SVGAGI. The CDR3 runs 13 residues. The CDR3 loop reads CASSYLSNTEAFF. The CDR3 DNA follows: TGTGCCAGCAGTTACTTGAGCAACACTGAAGCTTTCTTT.

In its sample, this clone was seen once. The chain combines TRBV7-7 with TRBJ2-5; no firm D call. CDR3 length: 14 amino acids. V dropped 0 bases and J dropped 4 bases, with 9 bases sitting between them. CDR1 is SSHAT and CDR2 is FNYEAQ in the germline V gene (reference sequence). The CDR3 is CASSLAQGSETQYF. In DNA form, the CDR3 reads TGTGCCAGCAGCTTAGCGCAAGGATCAGAGACCCAGTACTTC.

The chain is built from TRBV7-9 and TRBJ2-1; D might be TRBD1 or TRBD2, each matching 5 bases. Germline values: CDR1 SEHNR, CDR2 FQNEAQ (reference sequence). V shed 9 bases and J shed 6 bases, with 15 bases lying between them. CDR3 size: 13 residues. CDR3 amino acids: CARTGTGTNEQFF. CDR3 DNA sequence: TGTGCCAGAACCGGGACCGGGACCAATGAGCAGTTCTTC.

CDR3 in amino acids: CASGRLRRSGVGEKLFF. The CDR3 DNA is TGTGCCAGCGGGCGGCTCCGACGGTCGGGGGTGGGCGAAAAACTGTTTTTT. V and J are TRBV6-4 and TRBJ1-4; the D gene is possibly TRBD1 (5 bases). CDR1 and CDR2 from the germline V gene are MRHNA and SNTAGT. V dropped 8 bases and J dropped 8 bases, with 27 bases sitting between them. The CDR3 totals 17 residues.

The gene calls are TRBV2 and TRBJ2-3, with no clear D. In germline, CDR1 is SNHLY, CDR2 FYNNEI. Trimming pared 4 bases from V and 6 bases from J, leaving 5 bases between. The CDR3 extends over 11 amino acids. CDR3 region: CASSAYDTQYF. CDR3 nucleotides: TGTGCCAGCAGTGCCTATGATACGCAGTATTTT.

The chain carries TRBV10-3 and TRBJ1-2, with TRBD1 identical over 7 bases. The CDR3 contains 16 residues. CDR1 and CDR2 (germline): ENHRY, SYGVKD. After removal of 10 bases from V and 0 bases from J, the junction contained 14 bases not matched to a gene. CDR3 region: CASMIRDSRTNYGYTF. The CDR3 DNA reads as TGTGCCAGCATGATCCGGGACAGCCGAACTAACTATGGCTACACCTTC.

This chain links TRBV7-8 with TRBJ2-7; D is unclear. The V gene's germline CDR1 is SGHVS and CDR2 FQNEAQ. The CDR3 consists of 13 residues. V lost 2 bases and J 7 bases, leaving 12 bases between the germline ends. The CDR3: CASSLYERLEQYF. The CDR3 DNA reads as TGTGCCAGCAGCTTATATGAACGGCTGGAGCAGTACTTC.

This chain links TRBV28 with TRBJ2-1, with 12 nucleotides matching TRBD2. CDR1 MDHEN and CDR2 SYDVKM come from the germline V gene. Losses at the gene ends were 7 bases for V and 8 bases for J; bases not matched to a gene: 18. CDR3 size: 18 residues. DNA of the CDR3: TGTGCCAGCACCTCACAGCGGCTAGCGGGAGGGCCTGGGCATGAGCAGTTCTTC. Translation gives CASTSQRLAGGPGHEQFF.

The V call is TRBV7-8, the J call TRBJ2-1; 8 nucleotides line up with TRBD2. The CDR3 is made up of 16 amino acids. The germline CDR1 and CDR2 sequences are SGHVS and FQNEAQ. Unmatched junction bases numbered 13, after V lost 5 bases and J lost 7 bases. CDR3 loop: CASSRGPSGWGNEQFF. CDR3 DNA sequence: TGTGCCAGCAGCCGAGGCCCTAGCGGGTGGGGGAATGAGCAGTTCTTC.

The chain carries TRBV7-9 and TRBJ1-2; the D gene is possibly TRBD1 (5 bases). V lost 5 bases, J lost 4 bases, and 14 bases lay in between. The germline gives CDR1 SEHNR, CDR2 FQNEAQ (reference sequence). This CDR3 comprises 14 residues. The CDR3 nucleotides read TGTGCCAGCAGCCCCGACGGGGGTAGCTATGGCTACACCTTC. It translates to CASSPDGGSYGYTF.

Concerning this clone: Given a far larger clone just one base away, this is likely a sequencing read error. The rearrangement uses TRBV2 and TRBJ1-5; D perhaps matches TRBD1 (6 bases). This CDR3 spans 15 amino acids. Germline-derived CDR1 and CDR2 are SNHLY and FYNNEI. Deletions cut 4 bases from V and 9 bases from J, with 19 bases between. CDR3: CASSAGRGGVRPQHF. In nucleotides, the CDR3 is TGTGCCAGCAGTGCTGGCAGGGGAGGGGTTCGGCCCCAGCATTTT.

The table lists this clone with many counts. The rearrangement uses TRBV6-4 and TRBJ2-1; maybe TRBD1 (5 bases). This CDR3 has 16 amino acids. Trimming pared 1 base from V and 5 bases from J, leaving 15 bases between. CDR1 is MRHNA and CDR2 is SNTAGT in the germline V gene. The CDR3 is CASSDYADSAHNEQFF. For the CDR3, the DNA is TGTGCCAGCAGTGACTATGCTGACAGCGCGCACAATGAGCAGTTCTTC.

The V call is TRBV19, the J call TRBJ2-2, with 9 positions matching TRBD1. The CDR3 covers 14 residues. V dropped 6 bases and J dropped 6; count of bases not matched to a gene: 5. Germline CDR1 and CDR2: LNHDA and SQIVND (reference sequence). The CDR3 DNA is TGTGCCAGTAGGACACAGGGGGCGGCCGGGGAGCTGTTTTTT. Residues: CASRTQGAAGELFF.

A single count supports this clone. The chain joins TRBV27 to TRBJ2-2, with 9 bases that match TRBD1. Germline trimming cut 4 bases from V and 5 bases from J; bases unmatched to any gene: 14. The CDR3 has 18 residues. From germline, CDR1 is MNHEY and CDR2 SMNVEV (reference sequence). The CDR3 DNA sequence: TGTGCCAGCAGTTCCCCTTCTCGAACAGGGGGCCAGACCGGGGAGCTGTTTTTT. It codes for CASSSPSRTGGQTGELFF.

The V and J genes are TRBV13 and TRBJ1-1; 8 bases line up with TRBD1. The J segment lost 0 bases and the V segment lost 5 bases, leaving 8 bases of the junction unmatched. The CDR3 runs to 16 residues. Germline loops: CDR1 PRHDT, CDR2 FYEKMQ (reference sequence). The CDR3 DNA is TGTGCCAGCAGCCCGTATAGGACAGGGTTGAACACTGAAGCTTTCTTT. Its protein is CASSPYRTGLNTEAFF.

This chain links TRBV28 with TRBJ2-3; D not certain. Trimming took 6 bases from V and 5 from J, leaving 12 bases between them. The CDR3 totals 13 residues. Germline CDR1 MDHEN, CDR2 SYDVKM. CDR3 in amino acids: CASSPMSIDTQYF. CDR3 in DNA: TGTGCCAGCAGCCCCATGAGTATAGATACGCAGTATTTT.

This chain uses TRBV7-8 with TRBJ2-2; D gene ambiguous. In germline, CDR1 is SGHVS, CDR2 FQNEAQ. The CDR3 runs 15 residues. V lost 2 bases and J lost 4, with 11 bases in between. The CDR3: CASSLFRVGTGELFF. In DNA, the CDR3 is TGTGCCAGCAGCTTATTTCGCGTGGGCACCGGGGAGCTGTTTTTT.

CDR3 sequence reads: CAGSGEAYGYTF. In DNA form, the CDR3 reads TGTGCAGGATCAGGGGAAGCCTATGGCTACACCTTC. This chain links TRBV12-2 with TRBJ1-2; no DNA check was done on the table's D call, TRBD1. TRBV12-2 is tagged as a pseudogene. This CDR3 has 12 residues.

This clone came up a few times. The rearrangement uses TRBV7-9 and TRBJ1-1; the D is unclear. Trimming removed 5 bases from V and 0 bases from J, with 13 bases in between. This CDR3 comprises 15 residues. Germline assignment: CDR1 SEHNR and CDR2 FQNEAQ (reference sequence). The CDR3 nucleotides are TGTGCCAGCAGCCCACCCCGGGCGGTGAACACTGAAGCTTTCTTT. Its translation: CASSPPRAVNTEAFF.

The chain couples TRBV7-6 to TRBJ2-1; 10 nucleotides line up with TRBD2. This CDR3 contains 18 residues. Germline CDR1 SGHVS, CDR2 FNYEAQ. Germline trimming cut 3 bases from V and 5 bases from J; bases unmatched to any gene: 13. The DNA of the CDR3 is TGTGCCAGCAGCTTGGTTCTCAAAGCGGGAGGGCCCCACAATGAGCAGTTCTTC. Protein sequence: CASSLVLKAGGPHNEQFF. The full variable domain, in which reference TRBV7-6 and TRBJ2-1 provide the parts outside the CDR3, is GAGVSQSPRYKVTKRGQDVALRCDPISGHVSLYWYRQALGQGPEFLTYFNYEAQQDKSGLPNDRFSAERPEGSISTLTIQRTEQRDSAMYRCASSLVLKAGGPHNEQFFGPGTRLTVL.

The chain joins TRBV27 to TRBJ2-7, with D hard to call. Trimming took off 5 bases at V and 3 bases at J, with 8 bases between the two ends. Germline V lookup: CDR1 MNHEY, CDR2 SMNVEV (reference sequence). The length of the CDR3 is 12 residues. DNA of the CDR3: TGTGCCAGCAGTCTGAAGGGCTACGAGCAGTACTTC. As protein: CASSLKGYEQYF.

This chain uses TRBV9 with TRBJ2-1, with 9 nucleotides matching TRBD1. This CDR3 comprises 14 residues. CDR1 and CDR2 from the germline V gene are SGDLS and YYNGEE. The J segment lost 7 bases and the V segment lost 3 bases, leaving 5 bases of the junction unmatched. The CDR3 nucleotides read TGTGCCAGCAGCGCGCAGACAGGGGGAAATGAGCAGTTCTTC. This translates into CASSAQTGGNEQFF.

The chain has TRBV18 and TRBJ1-5; D is perhaps TRBD1 (5 bases). There are 14 residues in the CDR3. Germline assignment: CDR1 KGHSH and CDR2 LQKENI. Trimming cost V 6 bases and J 8 bases, with 17 bases left between them. The CDR3 DNA reads TGTGCCAGCTCTCCTGACTCGGGGCAAGAGCCCCAGCATTTT. This gives the protein CASSPDSGQEPQHF.

A few counts support this clone. The chain employs TRBV2 and TRBJ2-1; 14 bases match TRBD2. V lost 10 bases and J lost 1; bases outside the gene matches: 9. Germline V gene lookup returns CDR1 SNHLY and CDR2 FYNNEI. This CDR3 is built from 17 residues. This chain's CDR3 is CAIPGLAGANSYNEQFF. CDR3 nucleotides: TGTGCCATCCCGGGACTAGCGGGAGCCAATTCCTACAATGAGCAGTTCTTC.